The sequence of this T cell receptor (beta chain) was determined in a study of shared clonotypes between healthy human individuals. Notes on the study in general: Since donors were few, the genetic and exposure-history diversity represented was limited. Richness estimates generally favored naive over memory subsets.

Looked up from germline, CDR1 is SGHAT and CDR2 is FQNNGV. Trimming left V 8 bases short and J 8 bases short, with 18 bases between. The CDR3 extends over 13 amino acids. This clone was observed a few times. The antigen is not known. Within Nashville, Tennessee resided all donors, each a Caucasian adult. Sequencing used immunoSEQ multiplex PCR; TCRdb keeps in-frame clones, though not all of them. The table has 950,000 to 1,100,000 clones, about 76% seen once; the top ten hold around 1.5%. The origin of this receptor is a man aged 18 to 35 in good health. The chain combines TRBV11-2 with TRBJ1-2; D not certain. Sequenced input: memory CD4+ T cells sorted from blood. The subset is: CD45RA-negative fraction. The CDR3: CASGEGIAGGYTF. The CDR3 nucleotides read TGTGCCAGCGGAGAAGGGATAGCGGGAGGCTACACCTTC.